Shown below are 27 T cell receptor beta chains from a single sample sequenced in a study of blood T cell repertoires in COVID-19. The table came from immunoSEQ multiplex PCR; TCRdb's copy has only in-frame clones and leaves some out. The table lists more than 250,000 clones, about nine tenths of them singletons. The sample comprised peripheral blood. The receptors were gathered from a man over 45 with active or convalescent COVID-19.

The CDR3 protein is CASSTGTGGPPTNEKLFF. CDR3 nucleotides: TGTGCCAGCAGCACCGGGACAGGGGGTCCCCCAACTAATGAAAAACTGTTTTTT. V gene TRBV6-4 combines with J gene TRBJ1-4; 11 nucleotides align to TRBD1. Germline V gene data show CDR1 as MRHNA and CDR2 as SNTAGT. V was clipped by 6 bases and J by 0 bases; unmatched bases: 9. The CDR3 is made up of 18 amino acids.

This chain uses TRBV28 with TRBJ2-1; D call uncertain. This CDR3 is 12 amino acids long. V was shortened by 3 bases and J by 9 bases, with 9 bases between the two germline ends. Germline CDR1 and CDR2: MDHEN and SYDVKM. The CDR3 sequence is CASSLRQGEQFF. Here the CDR3 DNA reads TGTGCCAGCAGTTTGCGGCAAGGTGAGCAGTTCTTC.

CDR3 in amino acids: CATSDPTPDGILGNEQFF. In DNA form, the CDR3 reads TGTGCCACCAGTGACCCTACCCCTGACGGGATTTTGGGGAATGAGCAGTTCTTC. This chain links TRBV24-1 with TRBJ2-1; perhaps TRBD2 as D (5 bases). The germline V gene has CDR1 KGHDR and CDR2 SFDVKD. With 4 bases removed from V and 7 bases from J, the gap between germline ends came to 25 bases. This CDR3 spans 18 amino acids.

This clone was seen just once. The CDR3 DNA follows: TGTGCCAGCAGGACAGGGGGGACCACTGAAGCTTTCTTT. It encodes CASRTGGTTEAFF. V and J are TRBV28 and TRBJ1-1; 9 bases are shared with TRBD1. J gave up 4 bases and V 6 bases, and 3 bases lay outside the gene matches. Germline CDR1 is MDHEN and CDR2 is SYDVKM. The CDR3 runs to 13 residues.

The V gene is TRBV19, the J gene TRBJ2-5; 7 bases line up with TRBD2. The junction had 10 bases not matched to a gene; V was cut back by 5 bases and J by 4 bases. CDR3 length equals 15 residues. The germline gives CDR1 LNHDA, CDR2 SQIVND (reference sequence). The CDR3, as DNA: TGTGCCAGTAGTGTGGCGGGGGTAAAGGGAGAGACCCAGTACTTC. The encoded protein is CASSVAGVKGETQYF.

This clone has only one observation. The gene calls are TRBV19 and TRBJ1-5; 7 positions agree with TRBD1. The CDR3 loop spans 18 amino acids. Germline CDR1 LNHDA, CDR2 SQIVND (reference sequence). Trimming took 0 bases from V and 1 from J; bases not matched to a gene: 9. CDR3 in amino acids: CASSIDNPTGVSNQPQHF. The CDR3 DNA reads as TGTGCCAGTAGTATAGATAACCCCACAGGGGTCAGCAATCAGCCCCAGCATTTT.

The V call is TRBV7-3, the J call TRBJ2-3; tentatively, D is TRBD1 (6 bases). CDR1 and CDR2 (germline): SGHTA, FQGTGA. V was trimmed by 3 bases and J by 7 bases, leaving 11 bases between them. CDR3 length: 13 residues. The CDR3 DNA is TGTGCCAGCAGCTTTCCAGGGGCTAATACGCAGTATTTT. Translation gives CASSFPGANTQYF.

The chain carries TRBV5-1 and TRBJ2-3, with a possible D match to TRBD1 (6 bases). Germline CDR1 is SGHRS and CDR2 is YFSETQ. This CDR3 spans 16 amino acids. V was clipped by 4 bases and J by 5 bases, with 20 bases between them. CDR3 DNA sequence: TGCGCCAGCAGCACCCGAGTAGGGGGATTGGAAGATACGCAGTATTTT. It is translated as CASSTRVGGLEDTQYF.

The J gene is TRBJ1-3, the V gene TRBV18, with D unclear. Germline CDR1 and CDR2: KGHSH and LQKENI. Trimming removed 0 bases at V and 0 bases at J, with 9 bases between. The CDR3 totals 16 residues. The CDR3 is CASSPPQTYSGNTIYF. DNA for the CDR3: TGTGCCAGCTCACCACCCCAGACTTACTCTGGAAACACCATATATTTT.

The V and J genes are TRBV3-1 (or the pseudogene TRBV3-2) and TRBJ2-3; D may be TRBD2 (6 bases). This CDR3 comprises 14 residues. CDR1 is LGHDT, CDR2 YNNKEL, per germline (reference sequence). V was pared by 10 bases and J by 8 bases, with 22 bases between. DNA for the CDR3: TGTGCCACCATGGGTGCGGGAATTCGCGGTACGCAGTATTTT. As protein: CATMGAGIRGTQYF.

J is TRBJ1-1 and V is TRBV20-1; 11 bases are shared with TRBD1. The V segment lost 3 bases and the J segment 1 base; nucleotides outside the gene matches: 13. Per the germline V gene, CDR1 is DFQATT and CDR2 is SNEGSKA (reference sequence). The CDR3 runs to 18 residues. Here the CDR3 reads CSASIGPGQGARNTEAFF. DNA for the CDR3: TGCAGTGCTAGTATAGGGCCCGGACAGGGGGCGAGGAACACTGAAGCTTTCTTT.

Notes on this clone: At one end, the junction sequence differs from germline, possibly due to a read error. The chain recombines TRBV5-1 with TRBJ1-4; TRBD1 matches at 7 bases. The germline V gene encodes CDR1 SGHRS and CDR2 YFSETQ. The CDR3 contains 15 residues. The CDR3: CASSDGTVDNGKLFF. CDR3 nucleotides: TGCGCCAGCAGCGACGGGACAGTAGATAATGGAAAACTGTTTTTT.

This chain connects TRBV28 to TRBJ1-5, with 9 bases fitting TRBD1. The trim removed 6 bases at V and 5 bases at J, leaving 8 bases unmatched. This CDR3 has 15 residues. Germline loops: CDR1 MDHEN, CDR2 SYDVKM. CDR3 sequence (DNA): TGTGCCAGCAGACTGACAGGGGGTTTCGATCAGCCCCAGCATTTT. Translated: CASRLTGGFDQPQHF.

The J gene is TRBJ1-4, the V gene TRBV10-2, with 9 positions matching TRBD1. Unmatched junction bases numbered 4, after V lost 4 bases and J lost 7 bases. Per the germline V gene, CDR1 is WSHSY and CDR2 is SAAADI. This CDR3 is built from 14 residues. CDR3 in DNA: TGCGCCAGCAGTGCCCGACAGGGGGGTGAAAAACTGTTTTTT. It is translated as CASSARQGGEKLFF.

The rearrangement joins TRBV19 to TRBJ1-3; TRBD1 agrees at 7 bases. This CDR3 region has 15 residues. Germline CDR1 reads LNHDA; CDR2 reads SQIVND (reference sequence). V shed 5 bases and J 2 bases; nucleotides not matched to a gene: 6. Here the CDR3 DNA reads TGTGCCAGTAGTGTTTACAGGGGACCTGGAAACACCATATATTTT. It encodes CASSVYRGPGNTIYF.

J is TRBJ1-1 and V is TRBV6-6; D not certain. The CDR3 extends over 13 amino acids. The V gene lost 6 bases and the J gene lost 3 bases, with 11 bases spanning the gap. Germline CDR1 MNHNY, CDR2 SVGAGI (reference sequence). The CDR3 loop is CASSHPSDTEAFF. The DNA for the CDR3 is TGTGCCAGCAGCCATCCGTCGGACACTGAAGCTTTCTTT.

To note about this clone: Distinct nucleotide sequences in the sample also encode this CDR3. The chain employs TRBV28 and TRBJ2-7; 11 nucleotides agree with TRBD1. V lost 8 bases to trimming and J lost 3 bases; unmatched junction nucleotides: 6. This CDR3 contains 14 residues. Germline loops: CDR1 MDHEN, CDR2 SYDVKM. The CDR3 DNA reads as TGTGCCAGCCGGGGACAGGGGGGGAGCTACGAGCAGTACTTC. Protein: CASRGQGGSYEQYF.

The table lists this clone with a few counts. The J gene is TRBJ2-1, the V gene TRBV5-1; 9 bases map to TRBD2. The CDR3 spans 15 residues. In germline, CDR1 is SGHRS, CDR2 YFSETQ. The V segment lost 6 bases and the J segment 4 bases; nucleotides outside the gene matches: 8. CDR3 DNA sequence: TGCGCCAGCACCTGGACTAGCGCGTTTTACAATGAGCAGTTCTTC. Amino acid sequence: CASTWTSAFYNEQFF.

The chain carries TRBV18 and TRBJ1-5; 8 nucleotides line up with TRBD1. Looked up from germline, CDR1 is KGHSH and CDR2 is LQKENI. V gave up 2 bases and J gave up 5 bases; unmatched junction bases: 5. This CDR3 comprises 15 residues. This CDR3 is CASSPTGGEDQPQHF. CDR3 DNA sequence: TGTGCCAGCTCACCAACAGGGGGGGAGGATCAGCCCCAGCATTTT.

V gene TRBV4-3 combines with J gene TRBJ2-3; the D is unclear. The length of the CDR3 is 16 residues. CDR1 and CDR2 (germline): LGHNA, YSLEER. Trimming removed 0 bases at V and 2 bases at J, with 12 bases between. CDR3 nucleotides: TGCGCCAGCAGCCAAGATCCTAGAACGTACACAGATACGCAGTATTTT. Residues: CASSQDPRTYTDTQYF.

This chain connects TRBV2 to TRBJ1-3; D not certain. There are 12 residues in the CDR3. In germline, CDR1 is SNHLY, CDR2 FYNNEI. V gave up 7 bases and J gave up 8 bases, with 12 bases separating them. The CDR3 nucleotides read TGTGCCAGCAAGTCGTTGGAGGACACCATATATTTT. Encoded protein: CASKSLEDTIYF.

This sequence joins TRBV19 and TRBJ1-1, with a weak D call TRBD1 (6 bases). Germline V gene sequence: CDR1 LNHDA, CDR2 SQIVND (reference sequence). V was shortened by 6 bases and J by 5 bases, with 19 bases between the two germline ends. The CDR3 consists of 15 residues. The CDR3 reads CASSQAGAPTTEAFF. CDR3 in DNA: TGTGCCAGTAGCCAAGCGGGGGCCCCGACAACTGAAGCTTTCTTT.

The DNA for the CDR3 is TGTGCCAGCAGAAATTCGGGACAGTATCAGCCCCAGCATTTT. Protein sequence: CASRNSGQYQPQHF. The genes are TRBV6-6 and TRBJ1-5, with 7 bases that match TRBD1. The germline V gene has CDR1 MNHNY and CDR2 SVGAGI (reference sequence). The J segment lost 5 bases and the V segment lost 6 bases, leaving 7 bases of the junction unmatched. The CDR3 is made up of 14 amino acids.

This clone was picked up a small number of times. The chain is built from TRBV7-9 and TRBJ2-5, with 10 bases identical to TRBD2. Trimming at V came to 4 bases and at J to 5 bases, leaving 10 bases not matched to a gene. CDR1 is SEHNR and CDR2 is FQNEAQ in the germline V gene (reference sequence). The CDR3 is 16 amino acids. The CDR3 DNA follows: TGTGCCAGCAGCTACATAGCGGGAGGAGACATGGAGACCCAGTACTTC. Translation: CASSYIAGGDMETQYF.

The chain joins TRBV7-2 to TRBJ2-2, with a possible D match to TRBD2 (6 bases). V shed 0 bases and J shed 6 bases, with 8 bases lying between them. This CDR3 region has 14 residues. Germline V CDR1 and CDR2: SGHTA, FQGNSA. The CDR3 region is CASSLARDAGELFF. DNA for the CDR3: TGTGCCAGCAGCTTAGCGCGGGACGCCGGGGAGCTGTTTTTT.

This clone appeared once. The chain recombines TRBV3-1 (or the pseudogene TRBV3-2) with TRBJ1-2; TRBD1 agrees at 7 bases. V lost 3 bases to trimming and J lost 3 bases; unmatched junction nucleotides: 4. This CDR3 contains 14 residues. In germline, CDR1 is LGHDT, CDR2 YNNKEL (reference sequence). CDR3 residues: CASSQSQGDYGYTF. The CDR3 nucleotides read TGTGCCAGCAGCCAGAGCCAGGGGGACTATGGCTACACCTTC.

The genes are TRBV10-2 and TRBJ2-1, with TRBD2 identical over 14 bases. The length of the CDR3 is 15 residues. Per the germline V gene, CDR1 is WSHSY and CDR2 is SAAADI. The junction had 8 bases not matched to a gene; V was cut back by 7 bases and J by 9 bases. CDR3 sequence (DNA): TGCGCCAGCAAGCCCGGGACTAGCGGGAGTCCTGAGCAGTTCTTC. Protein sequence: CASKPGTSGSPEQFF.